This TCR beta chain is drawn from a study of cytomegalovirus exposure and HLA in healthy donors. Study-wide results and caveats: In most subjects, TCR beta sequences reportedly gave accurate predictions of HLA-A and HLA-B alleles. The authors assumed roughly uniform sequencing depth across donors for presence/absence analyses.

The CDR3 runs 14 residues. V gave up 5 bases and J gave up 3 bases; unmatched junction bases: 5. Germline values: CDR1 MNHEY, CDR2 SVGAGI. On this clone itself: Its cognate antigen is unknown.

The PCR used 60 Vbeta and 13 Jbeta primers. Some clones are missing from TCRdb's copy, which holds only in-frame ones; the method was immunoSEQ multiplex PCR. Of roughly 200,000 clones listed, 76% are singletons. The sequencing sample was made of PBMCs. This TCR came from a man younger than 35 in good health and CMV-seronegative. The chain is built from TRBV6-5 and TRBJ2-7; 9 nucleotides agree with TRBD1. The CDR3 protein is CASSQPGQGYEQYF. DNA of the CDR3: TGTGCCAGCAGTCAACCGGGACAGGGCTACGAGCAGTACTTC.